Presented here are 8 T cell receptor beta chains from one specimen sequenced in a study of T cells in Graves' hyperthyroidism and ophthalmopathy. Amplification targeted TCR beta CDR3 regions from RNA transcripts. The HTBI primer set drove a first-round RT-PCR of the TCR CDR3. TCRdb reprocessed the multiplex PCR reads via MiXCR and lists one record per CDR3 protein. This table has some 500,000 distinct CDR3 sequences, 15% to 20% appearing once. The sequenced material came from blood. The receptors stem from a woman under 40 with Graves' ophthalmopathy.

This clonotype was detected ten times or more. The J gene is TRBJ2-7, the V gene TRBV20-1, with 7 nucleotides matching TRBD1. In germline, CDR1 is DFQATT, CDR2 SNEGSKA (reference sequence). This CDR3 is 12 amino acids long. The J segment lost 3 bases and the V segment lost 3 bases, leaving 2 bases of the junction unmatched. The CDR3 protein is CSARGQFYEQYF. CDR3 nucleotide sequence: TGCAGTGCTAGGGGACAGTTCTACGAGCAGTACTTC.

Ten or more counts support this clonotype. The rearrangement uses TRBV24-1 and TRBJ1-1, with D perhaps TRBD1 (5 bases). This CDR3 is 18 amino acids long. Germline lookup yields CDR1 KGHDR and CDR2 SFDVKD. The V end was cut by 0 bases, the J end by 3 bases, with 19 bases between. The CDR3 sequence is CATSDLGSAAGTDTEAFF. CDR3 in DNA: TGTGCCACCAGTGATTTGGGTTCGGCTGCGGGGACGGACACTGAAGCTTTCTTT.

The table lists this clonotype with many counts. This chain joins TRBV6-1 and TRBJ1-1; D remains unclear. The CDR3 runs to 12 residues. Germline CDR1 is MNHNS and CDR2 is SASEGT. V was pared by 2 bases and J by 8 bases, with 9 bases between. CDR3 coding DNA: TGTGCCAGCAGTGAACTGGGAGGGGAAGCTTTCTTT. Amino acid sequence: CASSELGGEAFF.

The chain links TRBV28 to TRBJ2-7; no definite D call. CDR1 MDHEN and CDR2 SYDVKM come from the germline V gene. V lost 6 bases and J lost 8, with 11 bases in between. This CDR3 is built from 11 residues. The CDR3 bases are TGTGCCAGCAGGTCCGAGGAGAAGCAGTACTTC. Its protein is CASRSEEKQYF.

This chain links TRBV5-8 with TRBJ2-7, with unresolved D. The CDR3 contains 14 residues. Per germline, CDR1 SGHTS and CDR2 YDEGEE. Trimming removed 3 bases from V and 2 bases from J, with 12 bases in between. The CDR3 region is CASSSYSATYEQYF. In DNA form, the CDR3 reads TGTGCCAGCAGCTCTTATTCAGCCACCTACGAGCAGTACTTC.

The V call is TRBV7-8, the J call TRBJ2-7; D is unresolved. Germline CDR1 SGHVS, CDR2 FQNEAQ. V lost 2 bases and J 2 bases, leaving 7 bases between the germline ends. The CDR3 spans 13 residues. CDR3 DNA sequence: TGTGCCAGCAGCTTATTCCTTACCTACGAGCAGTACTTC. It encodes CASSLFLTYEQYF.

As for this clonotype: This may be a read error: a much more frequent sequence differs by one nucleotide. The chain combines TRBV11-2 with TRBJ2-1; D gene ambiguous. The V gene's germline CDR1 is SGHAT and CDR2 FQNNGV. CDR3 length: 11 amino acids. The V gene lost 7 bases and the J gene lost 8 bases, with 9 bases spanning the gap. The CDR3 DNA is TGTGCCAGCAACTCGATGGATGAGCAGTTCTTC. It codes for CASNSMDEQFF.

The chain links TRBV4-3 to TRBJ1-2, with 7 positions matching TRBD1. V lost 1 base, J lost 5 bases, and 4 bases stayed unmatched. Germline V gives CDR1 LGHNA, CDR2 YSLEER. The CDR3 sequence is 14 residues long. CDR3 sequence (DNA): TGCGCCAGCAGCCAAGGAAGGGGGCCTTATGGCTACACCTTC. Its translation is CASSQGRGPYGYTF.